The 27 T cell receptor beta chains listed next were all sequenced from one sample in a study of beta chain features in type 1 diabetes. The sequenced template was cDNA made from the entire isolated RNA. Some clones are missing from TCRdb's copy, which holds only in-frame ones; the method was immunoSEQ multiplex PCR. Of fewer than 550,000 clones in the sample, about an eighth were seen once. Specimen: naive CD4+ T cells from blood. These receptors all stem from a woman younger than 35 in good health.

The rearrangement links TRBV4-2 to TRBJ1-5; 9 bases are a match to TRBD1. CDR3 size: 14 residues. V shed 7 bases, J shed 6 bases, and the junction held 7 bases outside the gene matches. Germline CDR1 LGHNA, CDR2 YNFKEQ. The CDR3 loop is CASTKGQGTQPQHF. The CDR3 coding sequence is TGTGCCAGCACCAAGGGACAGGGCACTCAGCCCCAGCATTTT.

The chain recombines TRBV6-6 with TRBJ2-1; unclear D gene. Germline values: CDR1 MNHNY, CDR2 SVGAGI (reference sequence). Between the trimmed V and J ends, which lost 6 bases and 9 bases, there was a span of 15 bases. The CDR3 totals 13 residues. In DNA form, the CDR3 reads TGTGCCAGCAGCCCACGGGTCTCCAGTGAGCAGTTCTTC. Amino acids: CASSPRVSSEQFF.

This clone was recorded a few times. V and J are TRBV30 and TRBJ1-2; 9 nucleotides agree with TRBD1. Germline V lookup: CDR1 GTSNPN, CDR2 SVGIG (reference sequence). V shed 8 bases and J 4 bases; nucleotides not matched to a gene: 11. The CDR3 covers 14 residues. This chain's CDR3 is CAVNRGLSTYGYTF. The CDR3 nucleotides read TGTGCCGTAAACAGGGGGCTTTCCACCTATGGCTACACCTTC.

This clone has only a few counts. J is TRBJ1-5 and V is TRBV23-1; D call uncertain. TRBV23-1 is known as an ORF, though its function is uncertain. V lost 0 bases and J lost 7, with 4 bases in between. The CDR3 length is 12 residues. CDR3 DNA: TGCGCCAGCAGTCAATCGAACCAGCCCCAGCATTTT. It specifies CASSQSNQPQHF.

V is TRBV9 and J is TRBJ2-7; D is possibly TRBD2 (5 bases). Looked up from germline, CDR1 is SGDLS and CDR2 is YYNGEE. Trimming removed 0 bases from V and 2 bases from J, with 15 bases in between. The CDR3 runs to 16 residues. The CDR3, as DNA: TGTGCCAGCAGCGTAGCTGTCCAAGGCGGGCCCTACGAGCAGTACTTC. Encoded protein: CASSVAVQGGPYEQYF.

This clone was seen a few times. The chain combines TRBV29-1 with TRBJ1-2; no clear D gene. Trimming shortened V by 6 bases and J by 6 bases, and 20 bases separated the two germline ends. CDR1 and CDR2 from the germline V gene are SQVTM and ANQGSEA. There are 14 residues in the CDR3. The CDR3 DNA reads as TGCAGCGTGCTTATGGACTTTCGGAAGGATGGCTACACCTTC. Amino acids: CSVLMDFRKDGYTF.

This clone was picked up a small number of times. The gene calls are TRBV4-2 and TRBJ2-3; D gene unclear. The V gene's germline CDR1 is LGHNA and CDR2 YNFKEQ. Trimming shortened V by 0 bases and J by 6 bases, and 16 bases separated the two germline ends. The CDR3 runs 16 residues. This chain's CDR3 is CASSQEWWSFTDTQYF. The CDR3 DNA reads as TGTGCCAGCAGCCAAGAATGGTGGTCCTTCACCGATACGCAGTATTTT.

Points on this clone: This same CDR3 is encoded by further DNA sequences in the sample. V and J are TRBV19 and TRBJ2-5; TRBD2 agrees at 9 bases. The CDR3 has 14 amino acids. Germline CDR1 and CDR2: LNHDA and SQIVND (reference sequence). V was pared by 6 bases and J by 3 bases, with 5 bases of the junction left unmatched. The CDR3 protein is CASRTSGGKETQYF. The CDR3 DNA follows: TGTGCCAGTAGGACTAGCGGAGGAAAAGAGACCCAGTACTTC.

The chain has TRBV15 and TRBJ2-7; weak D call: TRBD1 (6 bases). CDR1 and CDR2 (germline): LNHNV, YYDKDF (reference sequence). The CDR3 has 15 amino acids. Between the trimmed V and J ends, which lost 2 bases and 4 bases, there was a span of 15 bases. CDR3 in amino acids: CATSRFGQMSYEQYF. Here the CDR3 DNA reads TGTGCCACCAGCAGATTCGGACAGATGTCATACGAGCAGTACTTC.

This chain uses TRBV19 with TRBJ2-1; possibly TRBD1 for D (6 bases). V lost 3 bases and J lost 15, with 15 bases in between. Germline V gene lookup returns CDR1 LNHDA and CDR2 SQIVND (reference sequence). The CDR3 is made up of 12 amino acids. The CDR3 reads CASSIRQGHPFF. In nucleotides, the CDR3 is TGTGCCAGTAGTATTAGGCAGGGACACCCGTTCTTC.

V is TRBV29-1 and J is TRBJ1-1; 9 nucleotides line up with TRBD1. Germline CDR1 and CDR2: SQVTM and ANQGSEA. V dropped 4 bases and J dropped 0; count of bases not matched to a gene: 3. The CDR3 extends over 14 amino acids. The CDR3 reads CSVADRGMNTEAFF. Written as DNA, the CDR3 is TGCAGCGTTGCGGACAGGGGTATGAACACTGAAGCTTTCTTT. Full variable domain (remainder filled in from reference TRBV29-1 and TRBJ1-1): SAVISQKPSRDICQRGTSLTIQCQVDSQVTMMFWYRQQPGQSLTLIATANQGSEATYESGFVIDKFPISRPNLTFSTLTVSNMSPEDSSIYLCSVADRGMNTEAFFGQGTRLTVV.

This clone was detected only a few times. V is TRBV10-2 and J is TRBJ2-7; D is unresolved. V was clipped by 3 bases and J by 6 bases, with 3 bases between them. The germline gives CDR1 WSHSY, CDR2 SAAADI. The length of the CDR3 is 10 residues. The CDR3 reads CASSDPEQYF. For the CDR3, the DNA is TGCGCCAGCAGTGATCCCGAGCAGTACTTC.

This chain connects TRBV5-1 to TRBJ2-5; 7 bases map to TRBD2. Trimming removed 3 bases from V and 2 bases from J; junction bases left unmatched: 4. This CDR3 comprises 14 residues. CDR1 SGHRS and CDR2 YFSETQ come from the germline V gene. CDR3 sequence (DNA): TGCGCCAGCAGCTCGGCGGGAGTACAAGAGACCCAGTACTTC. It specifies CASSSAGVQETQYF.

This clone was seen a few times. The chain is built from TRBV25-1 and TRBJ1-3; D gene unclear. The CDR3 length is 14 residues. The V end was cut by 1 base, the J end by 0 bases, with 4 bases between. Germline-derived CDR1 and CDR2 are MGHDK and SYGVNS. CDR3: CASSEFGSGNTIYF. Here the CDR3 DNA reads TGTGCCAGCAGTGAATTCGGCTCTGGAAACACCATATATTTT.

The rearrangement joins TRBV7-9 to TRBJ2-3, with D possibly TRBD1 on 6 matching bases. CDR1 is SEHNR and CDR2 is FQNEAQ in the germline V gene (reference sequence). V lost 5 bases and J lost 2, with 11 bases in between. The CDR3 has 14 amino acids. CDR3 DNA sequence: TGTGCCAGCAGCAAAGGACAGTACACAGATACGCAGTATTTT. Protein: CASSKGQYTDTQYF.

The rearrangement uses TRBV5-1 and TRBJ2-5; 7 bases agree with TRBD2. Germline trimming cut 4 bases from V and 3 bases from J; bases unmatched to any gene: 3. This CDR3 has 13 amino acids. Germline assignment: CDR1 SGHRS and CDR2 YFSETQ. The CDR3 region is CASSHGTKETQYF. Here the CDR3 DNA reads TGCGCCAGCAGCCACGGGACTAAAGAGACCCAGTACTTC.

This clone was picked up a small number of times. This rearrangement joins TRBV9 to TRBJ2-1, with D perhaps matching TRBD2 (5 bases). CDR1 and CDR2 (germline): SGDLS, YYNGEE. The length of the CDR3 is 14 residues. Trimming pared 2 bases from V and 5 bases from J, leaving 11 bases between. CDR3 region: CASSVSGGHNEQFF. In DNA, the CDR3 is TGTGCCAGCAGCGTCTCTGGAGGTCACAATGAGCAGTTCTTC.

The sample holds a few counts of this clone. V usage is TRBV9 and J usage is TRBJ2-3; 9 bases map to TRBD2. The V and J ends lost 0 bases and 3 bases, in that order; junction bases with no gene match: 5. Germline lookup yields CDR1 SGDLS and CDR2 YYNGEE. The CDR3 consists of 16 residues. Here the CDR3 reads CASSVGGRARTDTQYF. The CDR3 coding sequence is TGTGCCAGCAGCGTAGGCGGGAGGGCCAGAACAGATACGCAGTATTTT.

The chain has TRBV7-8 and TRBJ2-2, with 11 bases aligning to TRBD2. Germline V gene data show CDR1 as SGHVS and CDR2 as FQNEAQ. This CDR3 is 16 amino acids long. J was trimmed by 8 bases and V by 3 bases; bases with no gene match: 8. The CDR3 nucleotides read TGTGCCAGCAGCTTGAAACTAGCGGGAGTTGGTGGGGAGCTGTTTTTT. The encoded protein is CASSLKLAGVGGELFF.

This sequence joins TRBV9 and TRBJ2-7; TRBD2 matches at 11 bases. This CDR3 contains 18 residues. Germline loops: CDR1 SGDLS, CDR2 YYNGEE. After removal of 4 bases from V and 0 bases from J, the junction contained 12 bases not matched to a gene. This CDR3 is CASSPRGETSGSSYEQYF. For the CDR3, the DNA is TGTGCCAGCAGCCCCCGAGGAGAAACTAGCGGGAGCTCCTACGAGCAGTACTTC.

This clone was counted a few times. This chain connects TRBV28 to TRBJ1-2; 8 positions agree with TRBD1. V shed 5 bases, J shed 11 bases, and the junction held 4 bases outside the gene matches. Germline CDR1 is MDHEN and CDR2 is SYDVKM. This CDR3 contains 11 residues. The CDR3 here is CASSPDREYTF. CDR3 sequence (DNA): TGTGCCAGCAGTCCGGACAGGGAATACACCTTC.

This clone has a handful of counts. J is TRBJ2-4 and V is TRBV28, with no clear D. This CDR3 is 12 amino acids long. Trimming shortened V by 3 bases and J by 6 bases, and 6 bases separated the two germline ends. Germline V gene sequence: CDR1 MDHEN, CDR2 SYDVKM. CDR3 in DNA: TGTGCCAGCAGTTTTCGGATAAACATTCAGTACTTC. This encodes CASSFRINIQYF.

This clone was observed a handful of times. A junction boundary mismatches the germline segment, possibly from a read error. The rearrangement uses TRBV28 and TRBJ2-5; the match to TRBD1 covers 7 bases. Germline CDR1 reads MDHEN; CDR2 reads SYDVKM. The CDR3 sequence is 16 residues long. The CDR3 DNA is TGTGCCAGCAGTTCCTACAGGGGTCAACTCCAAGGGACCCAGTACTTC. This codes for CASSSYRGQLQGTQYF.

The V call is TRBV18, the J call TRBJ2-7; TRBD2 is a possible D gene (6 bases). Germline V gives CDR1 KGHSH, CDR2 LQKENI. V was pared by 2 bases and J by 5 bases, with 13 bases between. This CDR3 region has 14 residues. In DNA, the CDR3 is TGTGCCAGCTCACCAGGAGGGCTTTCCCACGAGCAGTACGTC. Translation gives CASSPGGLSHEQYV.

This clone was observed a few times. The chain is built from TRBV11-2 and TRBJ2-1; the D gene could be TRBD1 or TRBD2 (5 bases each). This CDR3 contains 16 residues. The germline V and J ends were trimmed by 5 bases and 9 bases, with 23 bases remaining between them. CDR1 is SGHAT, CDR2 FQNNGV, per germline. In DNA form, the CDR3 reads TGTGCCAGCAGCCCATTTAAGGGGAGAATGAAGGGTGAGCAGTTCTTC. Its translation is CASSPFKGRMKGEQFF.

This clone occurred a few times. The chain links TRBV7-3 to TRBJ1-6, with D hard to call. CDR1 and CDR2 (germline): SGHTA, FQGTGA. This CDR3 is 15 amino acids long. V was clipped by 1 base and J by 7 bases, with 11 bases between them. CDR3 nucleotide sequence: TGTGCCAGCAGCTTAAACCCAAGACTCAATTCACCCCTCCACTTT. Translating it yields CASSLNPRLNSPLHF.

This clone was picked up a small number of times. The genes are TRBV5-4 and TRBJ2-5; D uncertain. The CDR3 length is 12 residues. CDR1 SGHNT and CDR2 YYREEE come from the germline V gene (reference sequence). Trimming removed 6 bases from V and 5 bases from J, with 11 bases in between. The CDR3 is CASKAGRETQYF. CDR3 DNA sequence: TGTGCCAGCAAGGCAGGCCGGGAGACCCAGTACTTC.